This TCR beta chain was sequenced during a study of cytomegalovirus exposure and HLA in healthy donors. Assay used: immunoSEQ multiplex PCR; TCRdb lists only in-frame clones, some missing. The sample carries more than 95,000 clones, 70% to 90% recorded once. The study's findings and limits: As confirmed in vitro, a few CMV-associated chains were specific for CMV antigens. It was approximately 160 TCR beta chains that were listed as cytomegalovirus-associated. According to a subsequent analysis, TCR clusters from the first cohort were inclined to appear together in the 120 validation repertoires.

This clone was observed a single time. Its antigen is not known. This CDR3 contains 13 residues. The study drew the donors from its approximately 110-subject validation cohort, separate from the approximately 700-subject first cohort. The TCR comes from a young man in good health and CMV-seronegative. What was sequenced was PBMCs. The rearrangement joins TRBV21-1 to TRBJ1-2; TRBD1 is the table's D call and was not checked against the DNA. TRBV21-1 is a listed pseudogene. The CDR3 protein is CASSTGTGDGYTF. The CDR3 bases are TGTGCCAGCAGCACCGGGACAGGGGATGGCTACACCTTC.